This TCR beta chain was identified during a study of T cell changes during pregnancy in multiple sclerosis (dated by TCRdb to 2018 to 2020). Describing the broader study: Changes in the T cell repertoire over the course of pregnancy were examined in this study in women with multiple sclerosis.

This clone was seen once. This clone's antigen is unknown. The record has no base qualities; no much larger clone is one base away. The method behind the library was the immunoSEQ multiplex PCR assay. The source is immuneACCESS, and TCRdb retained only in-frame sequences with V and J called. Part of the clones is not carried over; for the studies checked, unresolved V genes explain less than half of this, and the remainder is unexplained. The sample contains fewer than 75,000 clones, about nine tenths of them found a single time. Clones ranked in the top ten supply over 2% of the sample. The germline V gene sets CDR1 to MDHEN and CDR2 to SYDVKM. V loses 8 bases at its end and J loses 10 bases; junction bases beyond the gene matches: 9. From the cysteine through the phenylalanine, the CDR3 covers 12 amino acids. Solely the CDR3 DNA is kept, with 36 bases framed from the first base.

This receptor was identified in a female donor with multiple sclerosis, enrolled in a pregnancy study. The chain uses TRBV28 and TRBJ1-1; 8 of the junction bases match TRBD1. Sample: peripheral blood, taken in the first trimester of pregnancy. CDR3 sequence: CASGQGERRAFF. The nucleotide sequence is TGTGCCAGCGGACAGGGAGAGAGAAGAGCTTTCTTT.